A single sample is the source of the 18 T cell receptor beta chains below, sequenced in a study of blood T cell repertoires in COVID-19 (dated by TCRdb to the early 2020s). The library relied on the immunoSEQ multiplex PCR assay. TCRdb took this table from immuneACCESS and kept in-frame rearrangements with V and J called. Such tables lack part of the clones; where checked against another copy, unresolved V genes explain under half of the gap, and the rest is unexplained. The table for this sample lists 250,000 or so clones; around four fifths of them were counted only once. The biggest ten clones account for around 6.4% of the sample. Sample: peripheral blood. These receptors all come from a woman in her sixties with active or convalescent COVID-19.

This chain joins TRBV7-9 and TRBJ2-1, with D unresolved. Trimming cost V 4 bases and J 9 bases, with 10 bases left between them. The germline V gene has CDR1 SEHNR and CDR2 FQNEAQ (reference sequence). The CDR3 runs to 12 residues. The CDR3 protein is CASSSGTGEQFF. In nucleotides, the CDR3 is TGTGCCAGCAGCTCCGGCACGGGTGAGCAGTTCTTC.

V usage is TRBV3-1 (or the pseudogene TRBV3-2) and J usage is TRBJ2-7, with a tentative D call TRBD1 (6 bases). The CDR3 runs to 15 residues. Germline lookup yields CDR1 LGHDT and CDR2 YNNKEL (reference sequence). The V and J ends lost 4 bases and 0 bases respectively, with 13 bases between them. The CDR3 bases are TGTGCCAGCAGCCGCAGGGGACCAAGCTCCTACGAGCAGTACTTC. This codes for CASSRRGPSSYEQYF.

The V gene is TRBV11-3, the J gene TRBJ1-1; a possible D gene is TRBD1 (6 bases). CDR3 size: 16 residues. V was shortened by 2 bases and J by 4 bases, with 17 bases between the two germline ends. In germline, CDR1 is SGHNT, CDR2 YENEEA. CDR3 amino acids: CASSLSFGGFSTEAFF. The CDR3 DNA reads TGTGCCAGCAGCTTATCTTTTGGGGGCTTTAGCACTGAAGCTTTCTTT.

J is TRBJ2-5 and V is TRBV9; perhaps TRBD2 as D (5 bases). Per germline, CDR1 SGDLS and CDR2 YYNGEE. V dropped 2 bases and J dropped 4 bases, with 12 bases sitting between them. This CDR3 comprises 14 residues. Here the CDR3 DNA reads TGTGCCAGCAGCGTTGGACGGGATCGAGAGACCCAGTACTTC. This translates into CASSVGRDRETQYF.

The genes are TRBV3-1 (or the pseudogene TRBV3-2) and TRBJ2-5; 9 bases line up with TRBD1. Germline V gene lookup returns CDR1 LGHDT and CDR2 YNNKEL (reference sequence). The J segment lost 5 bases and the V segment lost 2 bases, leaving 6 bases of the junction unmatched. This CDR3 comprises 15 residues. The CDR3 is CASSQPTGGWETQYF. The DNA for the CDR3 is TGTGCCAGCAGCCAACCTACAGGGGGCTGGGAGACCCAGTACTTC.

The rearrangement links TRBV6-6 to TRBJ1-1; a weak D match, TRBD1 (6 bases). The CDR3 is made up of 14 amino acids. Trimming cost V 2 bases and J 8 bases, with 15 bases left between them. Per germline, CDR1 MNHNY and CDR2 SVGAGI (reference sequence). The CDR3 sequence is CASSYGGQKQEAFF. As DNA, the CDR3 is TGTGCCAGCAGTTACGGCGGACAGAAGCAGGAAGCTTTCTTT.

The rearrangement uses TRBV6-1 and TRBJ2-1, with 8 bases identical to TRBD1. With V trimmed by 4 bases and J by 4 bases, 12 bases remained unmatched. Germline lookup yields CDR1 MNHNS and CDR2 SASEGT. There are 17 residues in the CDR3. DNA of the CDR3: TGTGCCAGCAGTGTGTCGAGCGTTGACAGGGGATACAATGAGCAGTTCTTC. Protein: CASSVSSVDRGYNEQFF.

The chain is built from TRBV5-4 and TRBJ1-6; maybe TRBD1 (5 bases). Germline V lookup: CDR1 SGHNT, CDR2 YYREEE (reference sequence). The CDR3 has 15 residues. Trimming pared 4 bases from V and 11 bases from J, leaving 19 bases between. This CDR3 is CASSETLDSEAPLHF. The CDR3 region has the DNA TGTGCCAGCAGCGAGACCTTAGACAGTGAAGCACCCCTCCACTTT.

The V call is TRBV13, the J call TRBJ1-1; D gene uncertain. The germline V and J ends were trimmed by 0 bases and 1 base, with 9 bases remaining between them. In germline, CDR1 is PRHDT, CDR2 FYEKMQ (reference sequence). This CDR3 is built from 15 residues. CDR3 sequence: CASSLGGVGNTEAFF. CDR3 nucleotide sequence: TGTGCCAGCAGCTTAGGCGGGGTAGGGAACACTGAAGCTTTCTTT.

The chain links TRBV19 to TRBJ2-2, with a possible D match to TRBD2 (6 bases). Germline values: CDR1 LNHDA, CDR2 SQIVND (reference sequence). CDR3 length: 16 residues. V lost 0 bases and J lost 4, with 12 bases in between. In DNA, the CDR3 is TGTGCCAGTAGTATAGATCCCGGAGGGTTCACCGGGGAGCTGTTTTTT. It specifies CASSIDPGGFTGELFF. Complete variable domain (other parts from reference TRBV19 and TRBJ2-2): DGGITQSPKYLFRKEGQNVTLSCEQNLNHDAMYWYRQDPGQGLRLIYYSQIVNDFQKGDIAEGYSVSREKKESFPLTVTSAQKNPTAFYLCASSIDPGGFTGELFFGEGSRLTVL.

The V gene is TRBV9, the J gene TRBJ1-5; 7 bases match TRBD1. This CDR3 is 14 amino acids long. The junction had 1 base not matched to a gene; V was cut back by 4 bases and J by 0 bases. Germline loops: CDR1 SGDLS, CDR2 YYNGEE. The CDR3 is CASSSGGSNQPQHF. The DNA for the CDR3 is TGTGCCAGCAGCTCAGGGGGTAGCAATCAGCCCCAGCATTTT.

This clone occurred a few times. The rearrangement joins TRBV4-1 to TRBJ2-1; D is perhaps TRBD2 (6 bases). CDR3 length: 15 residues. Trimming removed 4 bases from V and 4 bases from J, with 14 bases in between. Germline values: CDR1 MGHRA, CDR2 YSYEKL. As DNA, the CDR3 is TGCGCCAGCAGCCGGCGGGAAATGGATTACAATGAGCAGTTCTTC. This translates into CASSRREMDYNEQFF.

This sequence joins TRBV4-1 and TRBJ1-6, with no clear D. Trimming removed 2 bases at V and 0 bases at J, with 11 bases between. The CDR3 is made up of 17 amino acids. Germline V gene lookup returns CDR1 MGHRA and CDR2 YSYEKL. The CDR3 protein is CASSQMRFISYNSPLHF. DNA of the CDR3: TGCGCCAGCAGCCAAATGCGGTTCATCTCCTATAATTCACCCCTCCACTTT.

CDR3 in amino acids: CASSPGGQETQYF. For the CDR3, the DNA is TGTGCCAGCAGTCCGGGAGGGCAAGAGACCCAGTACTTC. J is TRBJ2-5 and V is TRBV28, with 8 bases lining up with TRBD2. Germline V gives CDR1 MDHEN, CDR2 SYDVKM. This CDR3 spans 13 amino acids. V gave up 5 bases and J gave up 2 bases; unmatched junction bases: 1.

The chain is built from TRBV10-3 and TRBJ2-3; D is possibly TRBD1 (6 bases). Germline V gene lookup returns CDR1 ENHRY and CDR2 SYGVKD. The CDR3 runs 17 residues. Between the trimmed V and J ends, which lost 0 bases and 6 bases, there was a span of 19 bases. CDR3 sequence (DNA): TGTGCCATCAGTGAGTCCCCTCGAGGGGGTCTGTCGGATACGCAGTATTTT. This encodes CAISESPRGGLSDTQYF.

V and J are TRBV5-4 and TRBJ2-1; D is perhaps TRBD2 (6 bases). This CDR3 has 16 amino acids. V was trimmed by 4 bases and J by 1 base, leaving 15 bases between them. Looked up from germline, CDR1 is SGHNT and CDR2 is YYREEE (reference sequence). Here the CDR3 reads CASSTLTGESYNEQFF. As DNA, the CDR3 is TGTGCCAGCAGCACCTTGACGGGAGAGTCCTACAATGAGCAGTTCTTC.

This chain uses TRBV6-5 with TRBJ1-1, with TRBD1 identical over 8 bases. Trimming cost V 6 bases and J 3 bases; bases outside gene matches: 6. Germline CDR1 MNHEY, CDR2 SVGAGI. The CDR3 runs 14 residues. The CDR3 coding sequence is TGTGCCAGCAGGCAAACAGGGGGGGACACTGAAGCTTTCTTT. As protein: CASRQTGGDTEAFF.

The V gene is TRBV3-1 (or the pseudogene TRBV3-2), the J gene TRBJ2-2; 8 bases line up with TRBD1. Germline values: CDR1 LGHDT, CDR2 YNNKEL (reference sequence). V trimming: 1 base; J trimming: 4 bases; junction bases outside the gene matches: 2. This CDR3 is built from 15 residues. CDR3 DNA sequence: TGTGCCAGCAGCCAAGGACAGGGGCGCACCGGGGAGCTGTTTTTT. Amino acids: CASSQGQGRTGELFF.